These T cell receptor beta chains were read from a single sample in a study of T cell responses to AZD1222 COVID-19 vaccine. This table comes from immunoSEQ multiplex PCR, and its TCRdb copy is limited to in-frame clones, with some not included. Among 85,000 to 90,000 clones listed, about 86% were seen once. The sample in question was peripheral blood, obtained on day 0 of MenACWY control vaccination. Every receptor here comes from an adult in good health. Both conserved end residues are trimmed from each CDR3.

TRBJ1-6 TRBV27 ASSPRGGQGSYNSPLH
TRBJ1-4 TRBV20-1 SASRQINEKLF
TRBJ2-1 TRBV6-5 ASSRLAGGDEQF
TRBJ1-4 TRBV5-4 ASSPGTAEEKLF
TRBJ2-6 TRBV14 ASSQDRTAISGANVLT
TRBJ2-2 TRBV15 ATSVRLAETGELF
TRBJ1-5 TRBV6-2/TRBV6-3 ASSYPNSNQPQH
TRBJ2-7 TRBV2 ASRLTYEQY
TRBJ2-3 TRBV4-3 ASSQGSQADTQY
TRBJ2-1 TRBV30 AWIVNGLPLNEQF
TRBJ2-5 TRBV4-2 ASSHAPRTGGGETQY
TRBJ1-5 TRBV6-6 ASSYDRTDQPQH
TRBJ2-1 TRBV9 ASSVNLQDEQF
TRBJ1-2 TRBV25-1 ASSEGTEPPYGYT
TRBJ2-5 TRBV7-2 ASSFSPGGGQETQY
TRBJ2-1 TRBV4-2 ASSQGRGMYNEQF
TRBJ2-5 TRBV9 ASSVATGGSQETQY